The clone carrying this T cell receptor beta chain showed up just a few times. With 7 bases removed from V and 6 bases from J, the gap between germline ends came to 10 bases. Looked up from germline, CDR1 is MNHNS and CDR2 is SASEGT. The CDR3 has 12 amino acids. The data belong to a study of esophageal squamous cell carcinoma under preoperative chemotherapy. In TCRdb, the PCR reads were re-called with MiXCR into one record per CDR3 protein. The repertoire consists of around 9,300 distinct CDR3 sequences, with approximately 49% occurring once and the leading ten covering approximately 15%. This sample's time point: after preoperative PTX-NDP chemotherapy. Paclitaxel-nedaplatin chemotherapy was given to patients ahead of their surgery.

The sequence was collected from a human donor with esophageal squamous cell carcinoma. The donor label of this sample is uncertain. Sampling was conducted from a patient given preoperative chemotherapy. The rearrangement joins TRBV6-1 to TRBJ2-1, with no clear D. CDR3 sequence (DNA): TGTGCCAGCACGACTCTTTCCAATGAGCAGTTCTTC. It specifies CASTTLSNEQFF.